This entry is about one T cell receptor (beta chain). Each person with ophthalmopathy scored at least 3 on the Clinical Activity Score, reached NOSPECS grade 4 or higher, and had been ill under 3 months. Uncontrolled infection, other autoimmune disease, pregnancy or lactation barred patients from enrollment. The diagnoses drew upon clinical symptoms, serum thyroxine and TRAb, thyroid ultrasound and orbital computed tomography. This entry is derived from a study of T cells in Graves' hyperthyroidism and ophthalmopathy. V gave up 6 bases and J gave up 4 bases; unmatched junction bases: 5. The CDR3 consists of 15 residues. The germline gives CDR1 ENHRY, CDR2 SYGVKD. Researchers amplified the TCR beta CDR3 regions from RNA transcripts. When the TCR CDR3 underwent first-round RT-PCR, the HTBI primer set was used. In TCRdb, the multiplex PCR reads were re-called with MiXCR into one record per CDR3 protein. The repertoire holds about 640,000 distinct CDR3 sequences, more than 20% seen once, with over 30% in the top ten.

Material: blood. The TCR comes from a man under 40 with Graves' ophthalmopathy. The chain combines TRBV10-3 with TRBJ2-1; 11 bases align to TRBD2. CDR3 bases: TGTGCCATCAGACCGACTAGCGGGACTTACAATGAGCAGTTCTTC. This codes for CAIRPTSGTYNEQFF.